Below are 32 T cell receptor beta chains sequenced from a single sample in a study of T cells in Graves' hyperthyroidism and ophthalmopathy. Amplification of TCR beta CDR3 regions used RNA as the template. Carried out on the TCR CDR3, a first-round RT-PCR used the HTBI primer set. TCRdb independently ran MiXCR on the multiplex PCR reads; one entry per CDR3 protein. The repertoire holds hundreds of thousands of distinct CDR3 sequences, about 14% seen once, with approximately 13% in the top ten. The material sequenced was blood. The origin of the receptors is a woman aged 45-59 years with Graves' ophthalmopathy.

There are a few counts of this clonotype. This rearrangement joins TRBV5-1 to TRBJ2-4, with 9 bases lining up with TRBD1. Per the germline V gene, CDR1 is SGHRS and CDR2 is YFSETQ. CDR3 size: 14 residues. Trimming took 4 bases from V and 3 from J; bases not matched to a gene: 2. The CDR3 DNA is TGCGCCAGCAGCCTGACAGGGGGCAAAAACATTCAGTACTTC. The encoded protein is CASSLTGGKNIQYF.

The rearrangement uses TRBV29-1 and TRBJ1-1; D is uncertain. The germline V gene has CDR1 SQVTM and CDR2 ANQGSEA. The CDR3 has 12 amino acids. Trimming removed 5 bases at V and 5 bases at J, with 12 bases between. The CDR3, as DNA: TGCAGCGTTAGCGCAATCGGAACTGAAGCTTTCTTT. Encoded protein: CSVSAIGTEAFF.

This clonotype showed up just a few times. The V gene is TRBV19, the J gene TRBJ1-1; D not certain. The germline V gene encodes CDR1 LNHDA and CDR2 SQIVND (reference sequence). The CDR3 covers 15 residues. V was pared by 3 bases and J by 1 base, with 12 bases between. DNA for the CDR3: TGTGCCAGTAGTATTTTAAGGGTGGAGAACACTGAAGCTTTCTTT. Translating it yields CASSILRVENTEAFF. The full variable domain, in which reference TRBV19 and TRBJ1-1 provide the parts outside the CDR3, is DGGITQSPKYLFRKEGQNVTLSCEQNLNHDAMYWYRQDPGQGLRLIYYSQIVNDFQKGDIAEGYSVSREKKESFPLTVTSAQKNPTAFYLCASSILRVENTEAFFGQGTRLTVV.

The rearrangement links TRBV10-3 to TRBJ2-6; a weak D match, TRBD2 (6 bases). V lost 1 base to trimming and J lost 2 bases, with 6 bases between them. Germline lookup yields CDR1 ENHRY and CDR2 SYGVKD. The CDR3 covers 15 residues. The CDR3 reads CAISEWGAGANVLTF. The CDR3 region has the DNA TGTGCCATCAGTGAGTGGGGGGCTGGGGCCAACGTCCTGACTTTC.

In this sample, this clonotype turned up many times. Here the CDR3 reads CASSPRSQGLSTGELFF. In nucleotides, the CDR3 is TGTGCCAGCAGCCCCAGGTCGCAGGGATTATCCACCGGGGAGCTGTTTTTT. The chain combines TRBV7-2 with TRBJ2-2; D possibly corresponds to TRBD1 (5 bases). The CDR3 covers 17 residues. Deletions cut 5 bases from V and 4 bases from J, with 20 bases between. Germline CDR1 is SGHTA and CDR2 is FQGNSA.

This chain links TRBV6-2 or TRBV6-3 with TRBJ2-2; 7 bases line up with TRBD2. Germline CDR1 MNHEY, CDR2 SVGEGT. The CDR3 has 17 residues. Trimming cost V 5 bases and J 5 bases; bases outside gene matches: 14. The CDR3 reads CASSTLGGSVLTGELFF. In DNA form, the CDR3 reads TGTGCCAGCAGTACCTTGGGCGGGAGTGTCTTGACCGGGGAGCTGTTTTTT.

This clonotype was counted many times. This chain joins TRBV3-1 and TRBJ2-7; D is possibly TRBD2 (6 bases). The length of the CDR3 is 14 residues. With 2 bases removed from V and 4 bases from J, the gap between germline ends came to 12 bases. Germline V gene sequence: CDR1 LGHDT, CDR2 YNNKEL (reference sequence). CDR3 protein: CASSQTVLAYEQYF. The CDR3 DNA reads TGTGCCAGCAGCCAAACCGTACTAGCTTACGAGCAGTACTTC.

This clonotype was found a few times. V usage is TRBV6-2 or TRBV6-3 and J usage is TRBJ2-3; tentatively, D is TRBD2 (5 bases). The CDR3 totals 16 residues. CDR1 MNHEY and CDR2 SVGEGT come from the germline V gene. Trimming left V 0 bases short and J 1 base short, with 11 bases between. CDR3 sequence reads: CASSYSPVRGTDTQYF. The CDR3 DNA sequence: TGTGCCAGCAGTTACTCGCCTGTGCGGGGCACAGATACGCAGTATTTT.

This clonotype showed up many times. The chain couples TRBV7-8 to TRBJ1-6; TRBD1 matches at 10 bases. The CDR3 is made up of 15 amino acids. V lost 5 bases, J lost 7 bases, and 5 bases stayed unmatched. The germline CDR1 and CDR2 sequences are SGHVS and FQNEAQ. The CDR3 region is CASSPAGQGNSPLHF. The CDR3 nucleotides are TGTGCCAGCAGCCCAGCGGGACAGGGGAATTCACCCCTCCACTTT.

J is TRBJ1-1 and V is TRBV3-1, with unresolved D. CDR1 is LGHDT and CDR2 is YNNKEL in the germline V gene (reference sequence). This CDR3 region has 17 residues. Trimming removed 2 bases from V and 4 bases from J, with 20 bases in between. This CDR3 reads CASSQNSGKACITEAFF. The CDR3 DNA sequence: TGTGCCAGCAGCCAAAATTCTGGGAAGGCGTGTATCACTGAAGCTTTCTTT.

This clonotype has at least ten counts. The rearrangement uses TRBV7-3 and TRBJ2-3; 7 bases agree with TRBD1. CDR3 size: 14 residues. Trimming took 4 bases from V and 3 from J; bases not matched to a gene: 4. Germline V lookup: CDR1 SGHTA, CDR2 FQGTGA. CDR3 sequence: CASSSGQETDTQYF. The CDR3 nucleotides are TGTGCCAGCAGCTCCGGACAGGAGACAGATACGCAGTATTTT. The full variable domain, completed using reference TRBV7-3 and TRBJ2-3, is GAGVSQTPSNKVTEKGKYVELRCDPISGHTALYWYRQSLGQGPEFLIYFQGTGAADDSGLPNDRFFAVRPEGSVSTLKIQRTERGDSAVYLCASSSGQETDTQYFGPGTRLTVL.

This clonotype has a count of ten or more. This chain uses TRBV20-1 with TRBJ1-5; D gene uncertain. The CDR3 has 16 residues. Germline V CDR1 and CDR2: DFQATT, SNEGSKA (reference sequence). V was trimmed by 6 bases and J by 0 bases, leaving 18 bases between them. The CDR3 nucleotides read TGCAGTGCCCCCAACCGGGAAGAAGATAGCAATCAGCCCCAGCATTTT. Encoded protein: CSAPNREEDSNQPQHF.

As for this clonotype: A read error may be the cause here, since a much bigger clone is one base away. The gene calls are TRBV7-3 and TRBJ2-1; TRBD1 aligns across 7 bases. The length of the CDR3 is 16 residues. Germline assignment: CDR1 SGHTA and CDR2 FQGTGA. CDR3 in amino acids: CASSLTPGQVHNERFF. The CDR3 coding sequence is TGTGCCAGCAGCTTAACGCCAGGACAGGTGCACAATGAGCGGTTCTTC.

This clonotype was seen a handful of times. The V gene is TRBV11-3, the J gene TRBJ2-3; 9 bases agree with TRBD2. Germline trimming cut 7 bases from V and 4 bases from J; bases unmatched to any gene: 3. The CDR3 has 13 amino acids. CDR1 is SGHNT, CDR2 YENEEA, per germline. CDR3 DNA: TGTGCCAGCAACCGCGGGGGGGCAGATACGCAGTATTTT. This encodes CASNRGGADTQYF.

In its sample, this clonotype was seen many times. The chain is built from TRBV5-1 and TRBJ2-1; no clear D gene. Germline V gene lookup returns CDR1 SGHRS and CDR2 YFSETQ. Trimming stripped 3 bases from V and 6 bases from J, with 13 bases between. The CDR3 runs to 14 residues. For the CDR3, the DNA is TGCGCCAGCAGCTCCCTTGGTAGCAGCAATGAGCAGTTCTTC. Translating gives CASSSLGSSNEQFF. The variable domain in full, completed from reference TRBV5-1 and TRBJ2-1, reads KAGVTQTPRYLIKTRGQQVTLSCSPISGHRSVSWYQQTPGQGLQFLFEYFSETQRNKGNFPGRFSGRQFSNSRSEMNVSTLELGDSALYLCASSSLGSSNEQFFGPGTRLTVL.

Ten or more counts support this clonotype. The V and J genes are TRBV6-1 and TRBJ1-5, with D perhaps TRBD1 (6 bases). V dropped 6 bases and J dropped 1 base, with 13 bases sitting between them. Germline-derived CDR1 and CDR2 are MNHNS and SASEGT. The CDR3 has 15 amino acids. The CDR3 DNA sequence: TGTGCCAGCAGATCAGACAGGAACAGCAATCAGCCCCAGCATTTT. Its protein product is CASRSDRNSNQPQHF.

This clonotype has at least ten counts. The V call is TRBV2, the J call TRBJ1-5; D is ambiguous. Germline lookup yields CDR1 SNHLY and CDR2 FYNNEI. The germline V and J ends were trimmed by 5 bases and 0 bases, with 11 bases remaining between them. CDR3 length: 15 amino acids. The CDR3 is CASSQSPFSNQPQHF. The CDR3 DNA reads TGTGCCAGCAGTCAGTCGCCGTTTAGCAATCAGCCCCAGCATTTT.

In its sample, this clonotype was seen a few times. The chain has TRBV12-5 and TRBJ2-5, with no clear D. The CDR3 length is 15 residues. The V gene lost 0 bases and the J gene lost 2 bases, with 10 bases spanning the gap. Germline CDR1 reads LGHNT; CDR2 reads FRNRAP. Here the CDR3 DNA reads TGTGCTAGTGGTTTGGTACCGTCGATACAAGAGACCCAGTACTTC. It encodes CASGLVPSIQETQYF. The full variable domain, rest sourced from reference TRBV12-5 and TRBJ2-5, is DARVTQTPRHKVTEMGQEVTMRCQPILGHNTVFWYRQTMMQGLELLAYFRNRAPLDDSGMPKDRFSAEMPDATLATLKIQPSEPRDSAVYFCASGLVPSIQETQYFGPGTRLLVL.

This clonotype was detected many times. The V and J genes are TRBV11-2 and TRBJ2-3, with 11 bases that match TRBD2. V shed 3 bases and J 3 bases; nucleotides not matched to a gene: 2. Germline V gene data show CDR1 as SGHAT and CDR2 as FQNNGV. This CDR3 contains 15 residues. CDR3 region: CASSFLAGGTDTQYF. The CDR3 nucleotides are TGTGCCAGCAGCTTCTTAGCGGGAGGGACAGATACGCAGTATTTT.

This clonotype was recorded at least ten times. The chain employs TRBV5-1 and TRBJ2-3, with 10 bases fitting TRBD2. V dropped 4 bases and J dropped 2; count of bases not matched to a gene: 7. The CDR3 loop spans 16 amino acids. In germline, CDR1 is SGHRS, CDR2 YFSETQ. CDR3 sequence (DNA): TGCGCCAGCAGCGGACTAGCGGCCCCCTCCACAGATACGCAGTATTTT. This codes for CASSGLAAPSTDTQYF.

As to this clonotype: A much bigger clone sits one base away, suggesting this may be a read error. V usage is TRBV7-3 and J usage is TRBJ2-2, with D perhaps matching TRBD2 (6 bases). Germline CDR1 reads SGHTA; CDR2 reads FQGTGA. This CDR3 is built from 16 residues. CDR3 coding DNA: TGTGCCAGCAGGGGGAGGAGACCCGCGAACACCGGGGTGCTGTTTTTT. It codes for CASRGRRPANTGVLFF.

This clonotype showed up many times. The V and J genes are TRBV6-1 and TRBJ1-3; weak D call: TRBD1 (5 bases). This CDR3 spans 14 amino acids. V shed 2 bases and J shed 5 bases, with 10 bases lying between them. The germline CDR1 and CDR2 sequences are MNHNS and SASEGT. CDR3 sequence reads: CASSELPGRNTIYF. CDR3 nucleotide sequence: TGTGCCAGCAGTGAACTTCCAGGGAGAAACACCATATATTTT.

About this clonotype: A read error may be the cause here, since a much bigger clone is one base away. The V gene is TRBV11-1, the J gene TRBJ2-5, with D possibly matching TRBD2 (6 bases). The CDR3 runs 15 residues. Per germline, CDR1 SGHAT and CDR2 FQDESV (reference sequence). CDR3 in amino acids: CANSRVGGSQETQYF. In DNA, the CDR3 is TGTGCCAACAGCAGGGTCGGAGGGTCGCAAGAGACCCAGTACTTC.

This clonotype was seen at least ten times. This CDR3 is CASSSTGLSTDTQYF. The CDR3 DNA follows: TGTGCCAGCAGTTCGACAGGGCTTAGCACAGATACGCAGTATTTT. This chain connects TRBV12-3 or TRBV12-4 to TRBJ2-3; the match to TRBD1 covers 7 bases. V lost 4 bases to trimming and J lost 0 bases; unmatched junction nucleotides: 4. The CDR3 covers 15 residues.

This clonotype has more than one count but fewer than ten. One junction end does not reproduce the germline sequence, and a read error may be involved. The V and J genes are TRBV20-1 and TRBJ2-7, with 11 nucleotides matching TRBD2. The CDR3 covers 19 residues. Per the germline V gene, CDR1 is DFQATT and CDR2 is SNEGSKA (reference sequence). Here the CDR3 DNA reads TGCAGTGCTGGAGAGGTTGGGGGTAGCGGGAGGGTAAGCTCCTACGAGCAGTACTTC. Translating it yields CSAGEVGGSGRVSSYEQYF.

This chain uses TRBV12-3 or TRBV12-4 with TRBJ2-7, with D perhaps TRBD1 (5 bases). There are 18 residues in the CDR3. The V and J ends lost 3 bases and 1 base respectively, with 22 bases between them. CDR3 bases: TGTGCCAGCAGTTTTAGTTACAGGCGCAAGGAGAAATCCTACGAGCAGTACTTC. This sequence encodes CASSFSYRRKEKSYEQYF.

This clonotype came up many times. The gene calls are TRBV7-3 and TRBJ2-7; 10 nucleotides align to TRBD2. The CDR3 length is 19 residues. Germline CDR1 is SGHTA and CDR2 is FQGTGA. V trimming: 2 bases; J trimming: 5 bases; junction bases outside the gene matches: 18. The CDR3 loop is CASSLSDKGASGSSDEQYF. The CDR3 DNA is TGTGCCAGCAGCTTATCGGATAAGGGGGCTAGCGGGAGTAGCGACGAGCAGTACTTC.

This clonotype showed up many times. The chain couples TRBV12-3 or TRBV12-4 to TRBJ1-2; the D is unclear. The CDR3 loop spans 12 amino acids. V was cut by 2 bases and J by 7 bases, with 8 bases left in between. The CDR3, as DNA: TGTGCCAGCAGTTTATTTTTAGTTGGCTACACCTTC. It is translated as CASSLFLVGYTF.

This clonotype was seen ten or more times. The rearrangement links TRBV6-2 or TRBV6-3 to TRBJ2-1; 8 bases fit TRBD2. This CDR3 has 14 residues. J gave up 4 bases and V 2 bases, and 1 base lay outside the gene matches. Germline CDR1 MNHEY, CDR2 SVGEGT. The CDR3 nucleotides read TGTGCCAGCAGTTACGCGGGAGGATACAATGAGCAGTTCTTC. This gives the protein CASSYAGGYNEQFF.

This clonotype was seen a few times. The chain carries TRBV15 and TRBJ2-1; 8 bases agree with TRBD2. This CDR3 comprises 15 residues. CDR1 and CDR2 from the germline V gene are LNHNV and YYDKDF (reference sequence). The J segment lost 10 bases and the V segment lost 1 base, leaving 9 bases of the junction unmatched. The CDR3 DNA reads TGTGCCACCAGCAGAGTTGGGACTAGACTCGCCGAGCAGTTCTTC. It translates to CATSRVGTRLAEQFF.

Ten or more counts support this clonotype. The chain carries TRBV20-1 and TRBJ2-5; D may be TRBD2 (6 bases). Germline lookup yields CDR1 DFQATT and CDR2 SNEGSKA (reference sequence). V lost 2 bases and J lost 1, with 14 bases in between. This CDR3 comprises 15 residues. The chain's CDR3 is CSARKRSSAQETQYF. CDR3 nucleotide sequence: TGCAGTGCTAGAAAACGTTCTAGCGCCCAAGAGACCCAGTACTTC.

This clonotype was observed many times. The J gene is TRBJ2-5, the V gene TRBV7-2; 8 bases agree with TRBD1. The J segment lost 12 bases and the V segment lost 1 base, leaving 4 bases of the junction unmatched. In germline, CDR1 is SGHTA, CDR2 FQGNSA. This CDR3 spans 12 amino acids. DNA for the CDR3: TGTGCCAGCAGCTTAGAGGACAGGGTGGAGTACTTC. Its protein product is CASSLEDRVEYF.